This T cell receptor (beta chain) was identified in a study of T cells after posttransplantation cyclophosphamide. Libraries were prepared by immunoSEQ multiplex PCR; TCRdb keeps only in-frame clonotypes and omits some of them. The sample records 3,000 to 3,500 clones, about four fifths being singletons. Treatment was busulfan-fludarabine conditioning, a marrow graft, and cyclophosphamide on days +3 and +4. The germline V and J ends were trimmed by 5 bases and 2 bases, with 16 bases remaining between them. The CDR3 covers 15 residues. The germline CDR1 and CDR2 sequences are MDHEN and SYDVKM. The TCR sequence derives from a male patient aged 55 to 70 who received an allogeneic stem cell transplant from a related donor and was CMV-positive. Some T cells may be graft donor cells. This rearrangement joins TRBV28 to TRBJ2-7, with a weak D call TRBD2 (7 bases). The sample was PBMCs, taken about 190 days after allogeneic stem cell transplant with posttransplant cyclophosphamide. The CDR3 sequence is CASSRGGTSPYEQYF. In DNA form, the CDR3 reads TGTGCCAGCAGTAGGGGGGGCACCTCTCCCTACGAGCAGTACTTC.